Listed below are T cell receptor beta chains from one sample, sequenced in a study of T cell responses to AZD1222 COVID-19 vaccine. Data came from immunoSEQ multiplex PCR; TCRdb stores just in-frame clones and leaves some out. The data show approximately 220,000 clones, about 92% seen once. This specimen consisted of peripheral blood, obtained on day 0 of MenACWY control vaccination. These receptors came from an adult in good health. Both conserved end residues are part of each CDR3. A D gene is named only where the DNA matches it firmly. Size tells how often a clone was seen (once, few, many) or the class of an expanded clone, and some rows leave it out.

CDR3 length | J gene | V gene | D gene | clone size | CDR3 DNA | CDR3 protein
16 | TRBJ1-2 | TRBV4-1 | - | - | TGCGCCAGCAGCCAAGACCCCACAGGTGTTGACTATGGCTACACCTTC | CASSQDPTGVDYGYTF
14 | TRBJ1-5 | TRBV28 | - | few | TGTGCCAGCAGTTTATTTCAGATAGATCAGCCCCAGCATTTT | CASSLFQIDQPQHF
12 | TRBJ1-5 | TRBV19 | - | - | TGTGCCAGTAACAGGGCCCGTCAGCCCCAGCATTTT | CASNRARQPQHF
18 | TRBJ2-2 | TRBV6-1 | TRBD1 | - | TGTGCCAGCAGTGAAGAAAGAGGGAACAGGGGGATCCGCGGGGAGCTGTTTTTT | CASSEERGNRGIRGELFF
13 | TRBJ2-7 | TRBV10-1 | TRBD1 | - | TGCGCCAGCAGTGAGCGACAGGGCCACGAGCAGTACTTC | CASSERQGHEQYF
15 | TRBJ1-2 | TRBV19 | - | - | TGTGCCAGTAGTCCCCCGGGGGGGGCTCGCTATGGCTACACCTTC | CASSPPGGARYGYTF
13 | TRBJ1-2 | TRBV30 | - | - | TGTGCCTGGAGCTTGGGGAGGATCTATGGCTACACCTTC | CAWSLGRIYGYTF
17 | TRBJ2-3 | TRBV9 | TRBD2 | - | TGTGCCAGCAGCCCGACGACTAGCGGGGGGGTTAGGGATACGCAGTATTTT | CASSPTTSGGVRDTQYF
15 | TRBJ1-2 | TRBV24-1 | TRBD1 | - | TGTGCCACCAGTGCCTACCCCGGACAGGGTATTGTCTACACCTTC | CATSAYPGQGIVYTF
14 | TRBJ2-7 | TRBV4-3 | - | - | TGCGCCAGCAGCCAAGCCCCCGGCGGTTACGAGCAGTACTTC | CASSQAPGGYEQYF
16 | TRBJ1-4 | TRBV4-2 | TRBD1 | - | TGTGCCAGCAGCCAATCTTGGCGACAGGGGGATGAAAAACTGTTTTTT | CASSQSWRQGDEKLFF
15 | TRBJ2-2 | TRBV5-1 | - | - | TGCGCCAGCAGCGCCGGGGGTCCTAACACCGGGGAGCTGTTTTTT | CASSAGGPNTGELFF
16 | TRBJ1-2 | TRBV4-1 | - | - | TGCGCCAGCAGCCAAGAACCGGGCTCTACGAGGTATGGCTACACCTTC | CASSQEPGSTRYGYTF
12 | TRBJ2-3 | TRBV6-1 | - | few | TGTGCCAGCAGTGAAGGGCTAGATACGCAGTATTTT | CASSEGLDTQYF
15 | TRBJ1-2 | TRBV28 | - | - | TGTGCCAGCAGTTTGAGACGGGGGCTTCAATATGGCTACACCTTC | CASSLRRGLQYGYTF
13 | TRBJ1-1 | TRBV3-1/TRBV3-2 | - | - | TGTGCCAGCAGCCAAGATTGGTCCCGCGGAGCTTTCTTT | CASSQDWSRGAFF
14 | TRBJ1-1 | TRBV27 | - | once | TGTGCCAGCAGTTTATCGCTACGGGAAGGTGAAGCTTTCTTT | CASSLSLREGEAFF
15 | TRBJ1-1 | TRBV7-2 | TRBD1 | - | TGTGCCAGCAGCGGGACAGGGATTGGTAGCACTGAAGCTTTCTTT | CASSGTGIGSTEAFF
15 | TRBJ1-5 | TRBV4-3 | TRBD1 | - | TGCGCCAGCAGCCAAGAACAGGGGGCAGGTCAGCCCCAGCATTTT | CASSQEQGAGQPQHF
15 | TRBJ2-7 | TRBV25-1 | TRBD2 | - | TGTGCCAGCAGTGAAACAGGCGGGGGCTCCTACGAGCAGTACTTC | CASSETGGGSYEQYF
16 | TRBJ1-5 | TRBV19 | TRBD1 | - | TGTGCCAGTAGAAATCCAGGGGGCAGCGTAAGTCAGCCCCAGCATTTT | CASRNPGGSVSQPQHF
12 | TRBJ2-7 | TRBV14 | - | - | TGTGCCAGCAGCCAAGTCCCCTCCGAGCAGTACTTC | CASSQVPSEQYF
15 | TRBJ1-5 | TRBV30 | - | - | TGTGCCTGGAGTATAGGAATCGCCTCCTATCAGCCCCAGCATTTT | CAWSIGIASYQPQHF
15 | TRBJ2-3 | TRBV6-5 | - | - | TGTGCCAGCAGTTACTCCGCGGGGGCGACAGATACGCAGTATTTT | CASSYSAGATDTQYF
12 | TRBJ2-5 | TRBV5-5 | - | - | TGTGCCAGCAGCATCAAAACGGAGACCCAGTACTTC | CASSIKTETQYF
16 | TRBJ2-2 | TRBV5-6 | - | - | TGTGCCAGCAGCTTGGAGGGACGGGAAATCACCGGGGAGCTGTTTTTT | CASSLEGREITGELFF
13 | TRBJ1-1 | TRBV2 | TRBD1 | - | TGTGCCAGCACCCTGGACAGGGTCTCTGAAGCTTTCTTT | CASTLDRVSEAFF
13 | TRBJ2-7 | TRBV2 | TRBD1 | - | TGTGCCAGCAGGGGACAGGGGGCGGACGAGCAGTACTTC | CASRGQGADEQYF
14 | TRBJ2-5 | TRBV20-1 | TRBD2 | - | TGCAGTGCTAGTCGCGGGGGATCCCAAGAGACCCAGTACTTC | CSASRGGSQETQYF
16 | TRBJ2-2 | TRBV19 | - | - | TGTGCCAGTACTCCTACGGAGGATGCGAACACCGGGGAGCTGTTTTTT | CASTPTEDANTGELFF
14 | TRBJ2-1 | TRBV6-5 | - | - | TGTGCCACCTCGTGGCTCCAATCATACAATGAGCAGTTCTTC | CATSWLQSYNEQFF
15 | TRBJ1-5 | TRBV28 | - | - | TGTGCCAGCAGCATCGGACACGGCCCAAATCAGCCCCAGCATTTT | CASSIGHGPNQPQHF
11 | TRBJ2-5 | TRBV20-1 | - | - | TGCAGTGGGTTGGGCCAAGAGACCCAGTACTTC | CSGLGQETQYF
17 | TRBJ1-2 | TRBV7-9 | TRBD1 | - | TGTGCCAGCAGCCCCGGGACAGGGGGCGCGGGCGGCTATGGCTACACCTTC | CASSPGTGGAGGYGYTF
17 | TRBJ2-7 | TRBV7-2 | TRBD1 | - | TGTGCCAGCAGCCATTCCCAAGACAGGGGGCTCTCTTACGAGCAGTACTTC | CASSHSQDRGLSYEQYF
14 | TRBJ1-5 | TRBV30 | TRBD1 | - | TGTGCCTGGAGTTCCGGGACAGAAAATCAGCCCCAGCATTTT | CAWSSGTENQPQHF
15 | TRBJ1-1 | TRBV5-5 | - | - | TGTGCCAGCAGCCCTACGGTGGTCGAGAGCACTGAAGCTTTCTTT | CASSPTVVESTEAFF
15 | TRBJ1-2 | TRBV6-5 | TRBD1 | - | TGTGCCAGCAGTACCATAGGACAGGGGGCGCGAGGCTACACCTTC | CASSTIGQGARGYTF
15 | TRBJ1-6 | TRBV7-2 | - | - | TGTGCCAGCAGCTTGAGGGGACCGAATAATTCACCCCTCCACTTT | CASSLRGPNNSPLHF
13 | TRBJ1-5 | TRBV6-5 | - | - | TGTGCCAGCACCGTGAATGGTTACGGGCCCCAGCATTTT | CASTVNGYGPQHF
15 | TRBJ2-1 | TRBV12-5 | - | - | TGTGCTAGTGGTTTGGGTGGGGGGTCCTACAATGAGCAGTTCTTC | CASGLGGGSYNEQFF